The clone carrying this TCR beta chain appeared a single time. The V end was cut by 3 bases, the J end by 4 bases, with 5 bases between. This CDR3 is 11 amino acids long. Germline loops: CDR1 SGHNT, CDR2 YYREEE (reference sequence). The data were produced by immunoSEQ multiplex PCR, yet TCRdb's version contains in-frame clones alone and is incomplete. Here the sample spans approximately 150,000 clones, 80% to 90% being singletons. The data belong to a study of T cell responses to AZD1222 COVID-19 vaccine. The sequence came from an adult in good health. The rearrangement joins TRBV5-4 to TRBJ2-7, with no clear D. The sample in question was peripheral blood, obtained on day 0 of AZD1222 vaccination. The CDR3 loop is CASSSGYEQYF. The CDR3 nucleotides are TGTGCCAGCAGCTCTGGTTACGAGCAGTACTTC.